This T cell receptor (beta chain) was obtained from a study of blood T cell repertoires in COVID-19 (dated by TCRdb to 2020 to 2022). Regarding the research as a whole: Samples covering the acute and convalescent phases of COVID-19 were provided by collaborators in the United States, Italy and Spain. The repertoires were released in a freely available public database intended as a resource for research on the immune response to SARS-CoV-2. The sample metadata nearly always contained a de-identified subject ID, COVID-19 status, age in years and sex. The dataset comprised deeply sampled blood TCRbeta repertoires from subjects exposed to, actively infected with, or recovered from COVID-19. The prospective study material was composed of cDNA or gDNA derived from T cells, B-cell-depleted T cells, or PBMCs. The samples were drawn from the first 160 participants of the ongoing ImmuneRACE study and from some 1,300 subjects provided by 6 global collaborators. HLA class I and class II types, where available, came from metadata supplied by the sample provider rather than from assay-based typing. What the work shows at the level of the full study, not this receptor alone: The amount of clinical and demographic metadata varied by source and participant and was provided uncurated.

This clone was observed a single time. No antigen is known for it. The record has no base qualities; no much larger clone is one base away. TCRbeta CDR3 regions were amplified from genomic DNA using the immunoSEQ Assay, a bias-controlled multiplex PCR. The authors' pipeline ran thus. The number of nucleated cells in each sample was estimated by amplification of reference gene primers within the assay. To quantify the absolute abundance of each unique TCRbeta CDR3 rearrangement, sequence reads were collapsed and filtered. Productive Simpson clonality was computed per sample as the square root of Simpson's diversity index over productive rearrangements. The source is immuneACCESS, and TCRdb retained only in-frame sequences with V and J called. Part of the clones is not carried over; for the studies checked, unresolved V genes explain less than half of this, and the remainder is unexplained. Clone size and V and J calls were adopted from that table, with D and trimming inferred from the DNA. Present in this sample are 250,000 to 400,000 clones, 90% of which were seen just once. The top ten clones comprise approximately 2.9% of the sample.

The junction shows trimming of 2 bases on V and 15 bases on J, plus 14 bases between the germline ends. According to the germline V gene, CDR1 reads KGHSY and CDR2 reads FQNENV. Including cysteine and phenylalanine, the CDR3 has 12 amino acids. Only the CDR3 region is kept as DNA, spanning 36 bases read in frame from base 1. At one collaborating source in Seattle, patients were enrolled during active infection and were followed longitudinally through the course of disease. Collaborating institutions collected whole blood in K2EDTA tubes following their own protocols. For TCRbeta analysis, collaborators shipped samples as frozen whole blood, isolated PBMCs, or DNA extracted from either of those sample types.

The chain is assembled from TRBV16 and TRBJ2-1; a confident D gene designation cannot be given. The sequenced sample was peripheral blood. This TCR came from a woman aged 25 to 39 with COVID-19, enrolled during active disease. CDR3 reads: CASSQPGLWRFF. The base sequence is TGTGCCAGCAGCCAACCTGGGCTTTGGCGGTTCTTC.